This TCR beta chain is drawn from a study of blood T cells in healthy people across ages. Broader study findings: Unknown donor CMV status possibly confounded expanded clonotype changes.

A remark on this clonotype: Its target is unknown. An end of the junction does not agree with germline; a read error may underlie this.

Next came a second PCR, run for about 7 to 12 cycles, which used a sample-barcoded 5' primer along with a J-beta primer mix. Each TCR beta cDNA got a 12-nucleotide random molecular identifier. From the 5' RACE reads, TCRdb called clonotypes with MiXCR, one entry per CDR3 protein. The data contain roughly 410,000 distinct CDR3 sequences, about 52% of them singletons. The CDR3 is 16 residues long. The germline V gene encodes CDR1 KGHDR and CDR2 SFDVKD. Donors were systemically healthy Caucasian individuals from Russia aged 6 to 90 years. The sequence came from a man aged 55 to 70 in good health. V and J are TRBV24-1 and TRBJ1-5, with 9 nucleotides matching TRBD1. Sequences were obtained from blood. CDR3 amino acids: CATCDSGQGTGQPQHF. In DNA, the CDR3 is TGTGCCACCTGTGATTCAGGACAGGGGACGGGTCAGCCCCAGCATTTT.